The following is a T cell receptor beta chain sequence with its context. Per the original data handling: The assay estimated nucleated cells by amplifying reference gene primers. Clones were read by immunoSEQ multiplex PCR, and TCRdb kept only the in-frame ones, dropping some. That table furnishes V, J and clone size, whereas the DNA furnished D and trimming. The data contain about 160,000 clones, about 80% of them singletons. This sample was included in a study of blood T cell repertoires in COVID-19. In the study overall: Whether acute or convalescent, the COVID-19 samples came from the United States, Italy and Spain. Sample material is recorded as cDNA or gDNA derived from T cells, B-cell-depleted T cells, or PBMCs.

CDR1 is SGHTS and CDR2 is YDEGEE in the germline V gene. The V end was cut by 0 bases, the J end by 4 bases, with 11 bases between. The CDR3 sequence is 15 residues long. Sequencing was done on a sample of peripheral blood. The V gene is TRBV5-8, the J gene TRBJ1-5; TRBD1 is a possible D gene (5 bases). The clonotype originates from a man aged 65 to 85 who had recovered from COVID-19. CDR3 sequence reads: CASSLERGGNQPQHF. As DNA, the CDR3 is TGTGCCAGCAGCTTGGAAAGGGGAGGGAATCAGCCCCAGCATTTT.